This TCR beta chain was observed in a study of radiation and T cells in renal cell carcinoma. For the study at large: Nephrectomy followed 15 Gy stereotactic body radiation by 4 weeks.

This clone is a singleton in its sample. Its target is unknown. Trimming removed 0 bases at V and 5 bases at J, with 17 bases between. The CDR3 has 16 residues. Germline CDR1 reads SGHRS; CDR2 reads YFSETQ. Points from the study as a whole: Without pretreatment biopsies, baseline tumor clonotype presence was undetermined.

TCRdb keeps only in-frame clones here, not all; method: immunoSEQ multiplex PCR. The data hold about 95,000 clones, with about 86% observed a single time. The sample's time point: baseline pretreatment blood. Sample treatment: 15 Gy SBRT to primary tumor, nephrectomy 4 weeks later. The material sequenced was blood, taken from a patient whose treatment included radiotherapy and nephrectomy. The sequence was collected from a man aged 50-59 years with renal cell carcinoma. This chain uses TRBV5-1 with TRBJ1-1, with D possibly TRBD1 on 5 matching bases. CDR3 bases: TGCGCCAGCAGCTTGGGGTTCGGGGCAGGGCGGACTGAAGCTTTCTTT. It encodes CASSLGFGAGRTEAFF.